The rows below give T cell receptor beta chains drawn from one sample of a study of control samples from healthy donors and cancer patients. Sequenced by immunoSEQ multiplex PCR; TCRdb stores in-frame clones only, minus some. The sample contains tens of thousands of clones, roughly 90% of which appear only once. Sequencing used PBMCs. The receptors were sampled from a woman aged 60-75 years with head and neck cancer. The CDR3 runs from the conserved cysteine through the conserved F or W. D genes are given only for firm matches. Clone size is shown for a subset of rows, as once, few, many or a class of expanded clone.

v_gene	abundance	d_gene	j_gene	CDR3nt	CDR3aa
TRBV7-8	once	.	TRBJ2-7	TGTGCCACCTCGGGACTGAAAGGGTCGGTGCAGTACTTC	CATSGLKGSVQYF
TRBV7-2	.	.	TRBJ2-1	TGTGCCAGCAGCTTACTGGGCGGAGATGAGCAGTTCTTC	CASSLLGGDEQFF
TRBV5-8	.	.	TRBJ2-2	TGTGCCAGCAGCTTACGGACAACGAACACCGGGGAGCTGTTTTTT	CASSLRTTNTGELFF
TRBV10-3	.	TRBD2	TRBJ2-1	TGTGCCATCAGTGGGACTAGCGGGTTTGAGCAGTTCTTC	CAISGTSGFEQFF
TRBV7-9	.	.	TRBJ1-2	TGTGCCAGCAGCGCCTCTACAGGGTCAGGCGGCTATGGCTACACCTTC	CASSASTGSGGYGYTF
TRBV6-5	.	.	TRBJ1-1	TGTGCCAGCAGGACGGAAGTGCTTGGGACTGAAGCTTTCTTT	CASRTEVLGTEAFF
TRBV28	.	.	TRBJ1-3	TGTGCCAGCACCATAACAGGGTCTGGAAACACCATATATTTT	CASTITGSGNTIYF
TRBV19	.	TRBD1	TRBJ1-1	TGTGCCAGTAGTCCAGATATAAACAGGGGCACTGAAGCTTTCTTT	CASSPDINRGTEAFF
TRBV18	.	TRBD1	TRBJ2-3	TGTGCCAGCTCACCTTCCGGGACAGGAAACACAGATACGCAGTATTTT	CASSPSGTGNTDTQYF
TRBV6-1	.	.	TRBJ1-5	TGTGCCAGCAGTGAAGAAAGGGCGAGGGGCAATCAGCCCCAGCATTTT	CASSEERARGNQPQHF
TRBV19	.	.	TRBJ2-7	TGTGCCAGTACCCAGGGGGGGAGCTACGAGCAGTACTTC	CASTQGGSYEQYF
TRBV11-2	.	.	TRBJ1-4	TGTGCCAGCAGCTTAAACAGACTGGCAGGGAATGAAAAACTGTTTTTT	CASSLNRLAGNEKLFF
TRBV25-1	.	TRBD1	TRBJ1-2	TGTGCCAGCAGTGCGGGACAGACAAACTATGGCTACACCTTC	CASSAGQTNYGYTF
TRBV29-1	.	.	TRBJ2-3	TGCAGCGTTGAGTACGCCTCAGATACGCAGTATTTT	CSVEYASDTQYF
TRBV19	.	.	TRBJ1-1	TGTGCCAGTAGTAAGGACAGAGAAAACACTGAAGCTTTCTTT	CASSKDRENTEAFF
TRBV18	once	TRBD2	TRBJ2-7	TGTGCCAGCTCACCGACTAGCGGGGATTCCTACGAGCAGTACTTC	CASSPTSGDSYEQYF
TRBV7-8	once	.	TRBJ1-1	TGTGCCAGCAGCTTTATGGTCCGAGGGAACACTGAAGCTTTCTTT	CASSFMVRGNTEAFF
TRBV30	.	.	TRBJ2-3	TGTGCCTGGGCCTCTGGCGGGACTAGCACAGATACGCAGTATTTT	CAWASGGTSTDTQYF
TRBV28	.	.	TRBJ2-7	TGTGCCAGCAGCAAACCCTACGAGCAGTACTTC	CASSKPYEQYF
TRBV30	.	.	TRBJ2-7	TGTGCCTGGATTGTGGGCCCCTACGAGCAGTACTTC	CAWIVGPYEQYF
TRBV29-1	once	.	TRBJ2-7	TGCAGCGCACAGGGACAAACGGACGAGCAGTACTTC	CSAQGQTDEQYF
TRBV6-1	.	.	TRBJ2-1	TGTGCCAGCAGTGAAACACCCCACAATGAGCAGTTCTTC	CASSETPHNEQFF
TRBV7-6	.	TRBD1	TRBJ2-1	TGTGCCAGCAGCCGAGGGACAGGGGGTTCTGGTGAGCAGTTCTTC	CASSRGTGGSGEQFF
TRBV28	.	.	TRBJ2-7	TGTGCCAGCAGTTTAGGGAGCGGCGAGCAGTACTTC	CASSLGSGEQYF
TRBV4-3	.	.	TRBJ1-6	TGCGCCAGCAGCCAAGCTCGGGGGACCTATAATTCACCCCTCCACTTT	CASSQARGTYNSPLHF
TRBV4-3	once	.	TRBJ2-1	TGCGCCAGCAGCCAAGACGAGGGCTCCTACAATGAGCAGTTCTTC	CASSQDEGSYNEQFF
TRBV7-9	.	TRBD2	TRBJ2-3	TGTGCCAGCAGCCCCGGGACTAGCCCCACAGATACGCAGTATTTT	CASSPGTSPTDTQYF
TRBV5-4	.	TRBD2	TRBJ2-5	TGTGCCAGCAGCGGAGCGGGAGTCGAGACCCAGTACTTC	CASSGAGVETQYF
TRBV7-2	medium-sized	.	TRBJ1-6	TGTGCCAGCCTCCCGGGAGTATTTTATAATTCACCCCTCCACTTT	CASLPGVFYNSPLHF
TRBV27	.	TRBD1	TRBJ2-7	TGTGCCAGCAGTTCTCCGGACAGGGGCGCGACCTACGAGCAGTACTTC	CASSSPDRGATYEQYF
TRBV19	.	.	TRBJ1-3	TGTGCCAGTAGGGAAAGAAACACCATATATTTT	CASRERNTIYF
TRBV5-4	.	.	TRBJ1-6	TGTGCCAGCAGCTTGGGAACAGGGCTTGGTACCCTCCACTTT	CASSLGTGLGTLHF
TRBV30	.	.	TRBJ1-4	TGTGCCTGGAGTCTAGGGACGCGGACAACTAATGAAAAACTGTTTTTT	CAWSLGTRTTNEKLFF
TRBV7-8	.	.	TRBJ1-2	TGTGCCAGCAGCTACGACAAGTCTAACTATGGCTACACCTTC	CASSYDKSNYGYTF
TRBV6-5	few	.	TRBJ1-6	TGTGCCAGTCGGATCGGACATTCGGATTCACCCCTCCACTTT	CASRIGHSDSPLHF
TRBV4-1	.	.	TRBJ2-1	TGCGCCAGCAGCCCCGACTTGCTGGACGATGAGCAGTTCTTC	CASSPDLLDDEQFF
TRBV30	.	.	TRBJ2-7	TGTGCCTGGGTCCGTCCTGGGGGCGAGCAGTACTTC	CAWVRPGGEQYF
TRBV19	.	.	TRBJ1-2	TGTGCCAGTACGGACAGATCCTATGGCTACACCTTC	CASTDRSYGYTF
TRBV5-6	.	.	TRBJ2-1	TGTGCCAGCAGCTTGGTGGGCACCTACAATGAGCAGTTCTTC	CASSLVGTYNEQFF
TRBV6-5	.	.	TRBJ2-5	TGTGCCAGCAGCAAGGGTCTCCCGGAGACCCAGTACTTC	CASSKGLPETQYF
TRBV7-2	once	.	TRBJ1-5	TGTGCCAGCAGCCCGAACCGGTTGGGATCAAATCAGCCCCAGCATTTT	CASSPNRLGSNQPQHF